Listed here are 20 T cell receptor beta chains from one sample, sequenced in a study of regulatory T cells in long-lasting Graves disease. Sample time point: newly diagnosed GD, antithyroid drugs for less than 3 months. Making the TCR library involved RNA that had been extracted from PBMCs. Investigators prepared the TCR beta libraries by applying iRepertoire HTBI primers and Arm-PCR of CDR3 regions. TCRdb itself ran the multiplex PCR reads through MiXCR, one entry per CDR3 protein. The sample holds 680,000 or so distinct CDR3 sequences, roughly 16% seen once. A further study also used this sample, focusing on T cells in Graves' hyperthyroidism and ophthalmopathy.

This specimen was peripheral blood mononuclear cells (PBMCs), taken at new diagnosis, from a patient treated with antithyroid drugs. The receptors shown here come from a woman in her 30s with Graves disease.

The chain carries TRBV27 and TRBJ1-2, with D possibly matching TRBD1 (5 bases). V lost 5 bases to trimming and J lost 3 bases, with 19 bases between them. This CDR3 comprises 16 residues. Germline CDR1 is MNHEY and CDR2 is SMNVEV (reference sequence). The CDR3 here is CASSRDHLIRDYGYTF. DNA for the CDR3: TGTGCCAGCAGTAGGGACCACTTAATTAGGGACTATGGCTACACCTTC.

About this clonotype: A read error may be the cause here, since a much bigger clone is one base away. The chain recombines TRBV7-9 with TRBJ2-5; 7 nucleotides align to TRBD1. The CDR3 contains 17 residues. The V gene's germline CDR1 is SEHNR and CDR2 FQNEAQ (reference sequence). V shed 1 base, J shed 5 bases, and the junction held 13 bases outside the gene matches. As DNA, the CDR3 is TGTGCCAGCAGCTTAGTGGGACAGATCTTATCTGGGGAGACCCAGTACTTC. It is translated as CASSLVGQILSGETQYF.

This clonotype was counted a few times. V and J are TRBV18 and TRBJ1-1, with D tentatively TRBD1 (5 bases). This CDR3 has 11 residues. Trimming took off 11 bases at V and 6 bases at J, with 13 bases between the two ends. From germline, CDR1 is KGHSH and CDR2 LQKENI. The CDR3 nucleotides are TGTGCCTCCGAGGGGTTGGCTGAAGCTTTCTTT. Protein sequence: CASEGLAEAFF. The entire variable domain, with the rest obtained from reference TRBV18 and TRBJ1-1, is as follows: NAGVMQNPRHLVRRRGQEARLRCSPMKGHSHVYWYRQLPEEGLKFMVYLQKENIIDESGMPKERFSAEFPKEGPSILRIQQVVRGDSAAYFCASEGLAEAFFGQGTRLTVV.

The chain has TRBV6-1 and TRBJ1-3; D remains unclear. CDR1 and CDR2 (germline): MNHNS, SASEGT. Between the trimmed V and J ends, which lost 6 bases and 0 bases, there was a span of 18 bases. The CDR3 consists of 17 residues. This chain's CDR3 is CASRADLGTNSGNTIYF. CDR3 in DNA: TGTGCCAGCAGAGCCGACCTGGGAACAAACTCTGGAAACACCATATATTTT.

Turning to this clonotype: Given a much more abundant clone one base away, this may be a read error. The chain recombines TRBV29-1 with TRBJ1-2; TRBD1 agrees at 9 bases. After removal of 5 bases from V and 2 bases from J, the junction contained 3 bases not matched to a gene. The CDR3 runs 13 residues. Germline CDR1 and CDR2: SQVTM and ANQGSEA. The CDR3 sequence is CSVRGTGNYGYTF. The CDR3 bases are TGCAGCGTTCGCGGGACAGGGAACTATGGCTACACCTTC.

This clonotype was counted ten times or more. The chain uses TRBV20-1 and TRBJ2-1; a possible D gene is TRBD1 (5 bases). CDR1 and CDR2 (germline): DFQATT, SNEGSKA (reference sequence). The V end lost 3 bases, the J end lost 5 bases, and 20 bases lay between the germline ends. This CDR3 is built from 16 residues. The CDR3 spells CSARARSQRQNNEQFF. The CDR3 DNA reads TGCAGTGCTAGGGCCCGAAGTCAAAGACAGAACAATGAGCAGTTCTTC.

CDR3 coding DNA: TGTGCCAGCAGCGTAGTGGGTAGCGGGTACGCCAATGAGCAGTTCTTC. Translated, it gives CASSVVGSGYANEQFF. This chain connects TRBV9 to TRBJ2-1; 7 nucleotides line up with TRBD2. J gave up 6 bases and V 0 bases, and 9 bases lay outside the gene matches. The CDR3 runs to 16 residues. CDR1 and CDR2 (germline): SGDLS, YYNGEE.

This clonotype was seen more than once but under ten times. This chain connects TRBV28 to TRBJ1-4; 9 positions match TRBD1. Germline V gives CDR1 MDHEN, CDR2 SYDVKM. This CDR3 is built from 17 residues. After removal of 5 bases from V and 2 bases from J, the junction contained 9 bases not matched to a gene. DNA of the CDR3: TGTGCCAGCAGTCGACAGGGGGTTAAGGATACTAATGAAAAACTGTTTTTT. It translates to CASSRQGVKDTNEKLFF.

Remarks on this clonotype: This may be a read error: a much more frequent sequence differs by one nucleotide. V and J are TRBV2 and TRBJ2-5; D might be TRBD1 or TRBD2, each matching 6 bases. The germline V gene has CDR1 SNHLY and CDR2 FYNNEI. The CDR3 runs to 13 residues. CDR3: CASTPGAIETQHF. As DNA, the CDR3 is TGTGCCAGCACCCCGGGGGCCATTGAGACCCAGCACTTC.

This clonotype has just one count. The CDR3 coding sequence is TGCGCCAGCAGTAGGCACAGATCCATGAACACTGAAGCTTTCTTT. Protein: CASSRHRSMNTEAFF. This chain joins TRBV5-1 and TRBJ1-1, with D hard to call. The CDR3 has 15 residues. The germline gives CDR1 SGHRS, CDR2 YFSETQ. Trimming pared 5 bases from V and 0 bases from J, leaving 14 bases between.

This clonotype was counted many times. The rearrangement links TRBV6-5 to TRBJ2-3; no reliable D call. CDR3 length: 12 residues. Germline CDR1 is MNHEY and CDR2 is SVGAGI. Trimming shortened V by 4 bases and J by 6 bases, and 8 bases separated the two germline ends. The CDR3 spells CASSSDLDTQYF. The CDR3 DNA reads as TGTGCCAGCAGTTCAGACTTGGATACGCAGTATTTT.

V gene TRBV3-1 combines with J gene TRBJ2-1, with TRBD2 identical over 8 bases. Germline V gene lookup returns CDR1 LGHDT and CDR2 YNNKEL (reference sequence). The CDR3 spans 13 residues. The trim removed 8 bases at V and 8 bases at J, leaving 8 bases unmatched. DNA of the CDR3: TGTGCCAGCGGAGAAGCGGGAGACGATGAGCAGTTCTTC. The encoded protein is CASGEAGDDEQFF.

This clonotype was counted ten times or more. The chain combines TRBV5-4 with TRBJ1-1; D is undetermined. Germline V gives CDR1 SGHNT, CDR2 YYREEE (reference sequence). The germline V and J ends were trimmed by 5 bases and 1 base, with 12 bases remaining between them. The CDR3 sequence is 14 residues long. Here the CDR3 DNA reads TGTGCCAGCAGTCAAATGGACGGGAACACTGAAGCTTTCTTT. Residues: CASSQMDGNTEAFF.

This clonotype was counted ten times or more. This sequence joins TRBV5-1 and TRBJ2-3, with D perhaps assigned TRBD1 or TRBD2 (5 bases each). The germline V gene encodes CDR1 SGHRS and CDR2 YFSETQ. The CDR3 is 14 residues long. Trimming removed 7 bases at V and 8 bases at J, with 20 bases between. As DNA, the CDR3 is TGCGCCAGCGCCCGGGACCAAAACGCCGGTACGCAGTATTTT. Its protein product is CASARDQNAGTQYF.

This clonotype has at least ten counts. The chain joins TRBV3-1 to TRBJ2-7, with 7 bases identical to TRBD2. Looked up from germline, CDR1 is LGHDT and CDR2 is YNNKEL (reference sequence). Unmatched junction bases numbered 8, after V lost 3 bases and J lost 3 bases. The CDR3 is 15 amino acids. The CDR3: CASSQKRDPHYEQYF. The CDR3 DNA reads TGTGCCAGCAGCCAGAAGCGGGATCCGCACTACGAGCAGTACTTC.

This clonotype was counted at least ten times. J is TRBJ2-3 and V is TRBV28, with D unclear. Trimming stripped 2 bases from V and 6 bases from J, with 18 bases between. CDR1 is MDHEN and CDR2 is SYDVKM in the germline V gene. CDR3 size: 16 residues. The CDR3 nucleotides are TGTGCCAGCAGTTTACCCCATATGCGGACCACGGATACGCAGTATTTT. As protein: CASSLPHMRTTDTQYF.

V gene TRBV18 combines with J gene TRBJ2-1; D not resolved. The last part of the DNA fits TRBJ2-5 better; the J call may be wrong. From germline, CDR1 is KGHSH and CDR2 LQKENI. This CDR3 spans 14 amino acids. CDR3 residues: CASSPPNGQETQYF. Here the CDR3 DNA reads TGTGCCAGCTCACCACCTAACGGGCAAGAGACCCAGTACTTC.

This clonotype has a handful of counts. The chain joins TRBV20-1 to TRBJ2-1; tentatively, D is TRBD2 (6 bases). This CDR3 has 14 residues. Germline V lookup: CDR1 DFQATT, CDR2 SNEGSKA (reference sequence). V lost 5 bases and J 3 bases, leaving 14 bases between the germline ends. The CDR3 DNA reads TGCAGTGCTCCCCACCCGACTAGCTACAATGAGCAGTTCTTC. Translation: CSAPHPTSYNEQFF.

A few counts support this clonotype. This chain uses TRBV12-3 or TRBV12-4 with TRBJ2-7, with D perhaps TRBD1 or TRBD2 (5 bases each). Trimming took 2 bases from V and 6 from J, leaving 17 bases between them. There are 15 residues in the CDR3. The CDR3: CASSLRPRGRPEQYF. In DNA, the CDR3 is TGTGCCAGCAGTTTACGGCCCCGGGGACGGCCCGAGCAGTACTTC.

This clonotype occurred many times. V and J are TRBV7-2 and TRBJ2-1; D is unclear. CDR1 and CDR2 (germline): SGHTA, FQGNSA. V gave up 2 bases and J gave up 6 bases, with 11 bases separating them. This CDR3 is 14 amino acids long. CDR3 nucleotide sequence: TGTGCCAGCAGCTTACGTGGTTCAACCAATGAGCAGTTCTTC. This codes for CASSLRGSTNEQFF.